A single sample is the source of the 18 T cell receptor beta chains below, sequenced in a study of spatial heterogeneity in lung cancer. Overall study results and limits: Tracking of tumor mutation counts was seen in expanded intratumoral alpha and beta TCR counts.

TCRdb reprocessed the 5' RACE reads with MiXCR, giving one entry per CDR3 protein. The profile shows 17,000 or so distinct CDR3 sequences, roughly 6.2% of them singletons. Time point described: sample taken at primary tumor resection. Their recognized antigens are unknown. Material: lung tumor tissue, obtained at surgery. These receptors all stem from a male donor with early-stage non-small cell lung cancer.

This clonotype was seen ten or more times. For a library built for alpha chains, this beta chain is a stray read; little rests on its size. V and J are TRBV4-2 and TRBJ2-1; TRBD2 matches 10 bases. The V and J ends lost 2 bases and 7 bases, in that order; junction bases with no gene match: 5. Germline loops: CDR1 LGHNA, CDR2 YNFKEQ. The CDR3 is made up of 15 amino acids. CDR3 amino acids: CASSQLLAGVNEQFF. In DNA form, the CDR3 reads TGTGCCAGCAGCCAACTCCTAGCGGGGGTTAATGAGCAGTTCTTC.

This clonotype is medium-sized by share. This beta chain turned up in a library designed for alpha chains; as an off-target read, its abundance says little. The genes are TRBV29-1 and TRBJ1-1; D is perhaps TRBD1 (6 bases). V gave up 0 bases and J gave up 4 bases, with 12 bases separating them. CDR3 size: 14 residues. Germline V gene sequence: CDR1 SQVTM, CDR2 ANQGSEA. Here the CDR3 reads CSVEDQTGRTEAFF. CDR3 bases: TGCAGCGTTGAAGATCAAACAGGGCGCACTGAAGCTTTCTTT.

This clonotype was counted at least ten times. This beta chain represents an off-target read in a library built for alpha chains; its size is of limited meaning. The rearrangement uses TRBV6-1 and TRBJ1-5; D not certain. Looked up from germline, CDR1 is MNHNS and CDR2 is SASEGT. Trimming removed 0 bases at V and 6 bases at J, with 9 bases between. The length of the CDR3 is 14 residues. This CDR3 reads CASSEAHTGQPQHF. In DNA, the CDR3 is TGTGCCAGCAGTGAAGCGCATACGGGTCAGCCCCAGCATTTT.

This clonotype was seen ten or more times. This beta chain represents an off-target read in a library built for alpha chains; its size is of limited meaning. The chain carries TRBV6-5 and TRBJ1-6; D is uncertain. CDR3 length equals 14 residues. Germline-derived CDR1 and CDR2 are MNHEY and SVGAGI. Trimming removed 4 bases from V and 8 bases from J, with 12 bases in between. The CDR3 protein is CASSSGYGDSPLHF. As DNA, the CDR3 is TGTGCCAGCAGTTCGGGGTACGGGGATTCACCCCTCCACTTT.

In this sample, this clonotype turned up many times. The library was designed around alpha chains, so this beta chain is a stray read whose abundance carries little weight. The chain has TRBV3-1 and TRBJ1-2, with D perhaps matching TRBD1 (5 bases). Germline values: CDR1 LGHDT, CDR2 YNNKEL (reference sequence). The CDR3 loop spans 15 amino acids. The V end lost 4 bases, the J end lost 4 bases, and 16 bases lay between the germline ends. CDR3 in amino acids: CASSRAGQGGYGYTF. In DNA form, the CDR3 reads TGTGCCAGCAGCCGTGCGGGGCAGGGCGGCTATGGCTACACCTTC. The whole variable domain, remainder taken from reference TRBV3-1 and TRBJ1-2, is DTAVSQTPKYLVTQMGNDKSIKCEQNLGHDTMYWYKQDSKKFLKIMFSYNNKELIINETVPNRFSPKSPDKAHLNLHINSLELGDSAVYFCASSRAGQGGYGYTFGSGTRLTVV.

This clonotype occurred many times. With the library built for alpha chains, this beta chain is off target and its frequency is not meaningful. The chain is built from TRBV12-3 or TRBV12-4 and TRBJ2-7, with 8 bases that match TRBD2. The length of the CDR3 is 14 residues. With 5 bases clipped from V and 5 bases from J, the junction kept 8 bases outside the gene matches. CDR3 sequence: CASSQGAGVDEQYF. CDR3 bases: TGTGCCAGCAGTCAAGGAGCGGGAGTTGACGAGCAGTACTTC.

This clonotype was detected ten times or more. This beta chain represents an off-target read in a library built for alpha chains; its size is of limited meaning. This sequence joins TRBV2 and TRBJ1-1; D is unresolved. Trimming took off 2 bases at V and 1 base at J, with 5 bases between the two ends. The CDR3 runs to 13 residues. In germline, CDR1 is SNHLY, CDR2 FYNNEI. In nucleotides, the CDR3 is TGTGCCAGCAGTGAACAGTCGAACACTGAAGCTTTCTTT. It encodes CASSEQSNTEAFF.

This clonotype was found many times. This beta chain is a stray read from a library made for alpha chains; its abundance is not meaningful. The chain joins TRBV19 to TRBJ2-5; 9 nucleotides line up with TRBD1. V lost 4 bases and J lost 4; bases outside the gene matches: 7. The length of the CDR3 is 15 residues. CDR1 LNHDA and CDR2 SQIVND come from the germline V gene (reference sequence). The CDR3: CASSSGQGSRETQYF. CDR3 in DNA: TGTGCCAGTAGTAGCGGACAGGGGTCTCGAGAGACCCAGTACTTC. Combining the CDR3 with reference TRBV19 and TRBJ2-5 gives the whole variable domain DGGITQSPKYLFRKEGQNVTLSCEQNLNHDAMYWYRQDPGQGLRLIYYSQIVNDFQKGDIAEGYSVSREKKESFPLTVTSAQKNPTAFYLCASSSGQGSRETQYFGPGTRLLVL.

This clonotype was seen at least ten times. This beta chain lies outside the target of a library built for alpha chains; its clone size means little. This chain joins TRBV20-1 and TRBJ1-4, with 9 nucleotides matching TRBD1. The CDR3 is made up of 17 amino acids. V dropped 0 bases and J dropped 2; count of bases not matched to a gene: 7. Germline V CDR1 and CDR2: DFQATT, SNEGSKA (reference sequence). CDR3 sequence (DNA): TGCAGTGCTAGAGATCCCCGACAGGGGGGCACTAATGAAAAACTGTTTTTT. This sequence encodes CSARDPRQGGTNEKLFF.

This clonotype was observed many times. This beta chain appears as a stray read in a library generated for alpha chains; its size is not informative. This chain links TRBV5-1 with TRBJ2-3; a weak D match, TRBD2 (5 bases). Per germline, CDR1 SGHRS and CDR2 YFSETQ. The ends were cut back, 1 base at V and 10 bases at J, with 22 bases in the middle. The CDR3 extends over 16 amino acids. The CDR3 DNA is TGCGCCAGCAGCTTGTTTAGCGAGATAACGGCGCTCGCGCAGTATTTT. It yields the protein CASSLFSEITALAQYF.

The sample holds many counts of this clonotype. Within a library made for alpha chains, this beta chain is off target, and its count is uninformative. The CDR3: CASSSGTSVYNEQFF. The CDR3 nucleotides read TGTGCCAGCAGTTCCGGGACTAGCGTTTACAATGAGCAGTTCTTC. The rearrangement uses TRBV12-3 or TRBV12-4 and TRBJ2-1, with 10 bases aligning to TRBD2. The CDR3 runs 15 residues. With 4 bases clipped from V and 4 bases from J, the junction kept 4 bases outside the gene matches.

This clonotype was observed many times. Because the library targeted alpha chains, this beta chain is an off-target read whose size means little. The chain combines TRBV24-1 with TRBJ2-2, with 8 bases lining up with TRBD2. The CDR3 extends over 16 amino acids. Germline-derived CDR1 and CDR2 are KGHDR and SFDVKD. The J segment lost 5 bases and the V segment lost 4 bases, leaving 8 bases of the junction unmatched. For the CDR3, the DNA is TGTGCCACCAGTGACAGGACTAGCTGGAAAACCGGGGAGCTGTTTTTT. Translating gives CATSDRTSWKTGELFF.

This clonotype came up many times. This beta chain was picked up by a library intended for alpha chains and is off target, so its count carries little meaning. This chain links TRBV6-6 with TRBJ1-5; D remains unclear. The V and J ends lost 1 base and 2 bases respectively, with 12 bases between them. The CDR3 covers 16 residues. The germline gives CDR1 MNHNY, CDR2 SVGAGI (reference sequence). CDR3 nucleotide sequence: TGTGCCAGCAGTTACTTTCCAGGTGGGGGCAATCAGCCCCAGCATTTT. Amino acid sequence: CASSYFPGGGNQPQHF.

The sample holds many counts of this clonotype. This beta chain is a stray read from a library made for alpha chains; its abundance is not meaningful. The chain carries TRBV9 and TRBJ2-2; a possible D gene is TRBD1 (6 bases). Germline values: CDR1 SGDLS, CDR2 YYNGEE. The CDR3 runs 13 residues. The V gene lost 2 bases and the J gene lost 5 bases, with 7 bases spanning the gap. CDR3 loop: CASSVRGTGELFF. CDR3 nucleotides: TGTGCCAGCAGCGTCAGGGGAACCGGGGAGCTGTTTTTT.

This clonotype has at least ten counts. This beta chain came through as a stray read in a library set up for alpha chains, and its size says little. The chain has TRBV7-9 and TRBJ2-5; the match to TRBD1 covers 9 bases. Trimming at V came to 4 bases and at J to 0 bases, leaving 3 bases not matched to a gene. The V gene's germline CDR1 is SEHNR and CDR2 FQNEAQ (reference sequence). This CDR3 is built from 15 residues. CDR3 in amino acids: CASSSGTGYQETQYF. DNA for the CDR3: TGTGCCAGCAGCTCCGGGACAGGGTACCAAGAGACCCAGTACTTC.

This clonotype was seen repeatedly, ten times or more. This beta chain is a stray read from a library made for alpha chains; its abundance is not meaningful. V gene TRBV9 combines with J gene TRBJ2-7, with unresolved D. The ends were cut back, 4 bases at V and 3 bases at J, with 14 bases in the middle. The CDR3 is 14 residues long. Germline V CDR1 and CDR2: SGDLS, YYNGEE. In nucleotides, the CDR3 is TGTGCCAGCAGCCCTATGGGCCATCGCTACGAGCAGTACTTC. This codes for CASSPMGHRYEQYF.

This clonotype was seen a few times. This beta chain is a stray read from a library made for alpha chains; its abundance is not meaningful. The chain combines TRBV9 with TRBJ2-7, with a weak D call TRBD2 (5 bases). V was shortened by 4 bases and J by 4 bases, with 18 bases between the two germline ends. CDR1 and CDR2 from the germline V gene are SGDLS and YYNGEE. The CDR3 covers 15 residues. This CDR3 reads CASSFRVGVRYEQYF. CDR3 DNA sequence: TGTGCCAGCAGCTTCCGGGTGGGAGTTCGTTACGAGCAGTACTTC. Using reference TRBV9 and TRBJ2-7 for the parts outside the CDR3, the full variable domain is DSGVTQTPKHLITATGQRVTLRCSPRSGDLSVYWYQQSLDQGLQFLIQYYNGEERAKGNILERFSAQQFPDLHSELNLSSLELGDSALYFCASSFRVGVRYEQYFGPGTRLTVT.

The table lists this clonotype with a few counts. Just one base apart from a much larger clone, this may be a read error. Because the library targeted alpha chains, this beta chain is an off-target read whose size means little. This chain links TRBV13 with TRBJ1-2; tentative D call: TRBD1 (5 bases). The CDR3 has 15 amino acids. V lost 5 bases and J lost 6, with 19 bases in between. The V gene's germline CDR1 is PRHDT and CDR2 FYEKMQ (reference sequence). CDR3 residues: CASSARRGWTDGYTF. The CDR3 DNA reads as TGTGCCAGCAGCGCGAGACGGGGGTGGACGGATGGCTACACCTTC.